A selection of T cell receptor beta chains follows, all from one sample in a study of OX40 agonist ivuxolimab in advanced cancers. Sequencing used immunoSEQ multiplex PCR; TCRdb keeps in-frame clones, though not all of them. This sample has 70,000 to 100,000 clones, with less than 90% found just once. The sample here was CD4+ or CD8+ T cells sorted from blood, taken in a trial of the OX40 agonist ivuxolimab. These receptors were taken from an adult with an advanced solid tumor such as melanoma, head and neck, liver or kidney cancer. The CDR3 runs from the conserved cysteine through the conserved F or W. D genes are given only for firm matches. The size field is filled for only some rows; it gives once, few, many or a size class.

J | D | size | V | DNA | CDR3
TRBJ2-1 | . | . | TRBV10-3 | TGTGCCATCAGTGCGGGAGAGATCTCCTACAATGAGCAGTTCTTC | CAISAGEISYNEQFF
TRBJ2-2 | . | . | TRBV5-1 | TGCGCCAGCAGCTTGGGGGTGGTAGTAAGCGCCGGGGAGCTGTTTTTT | CASSLGVVVSAGELFF
TRBJ1-5 | TRBD1 | . | TRBV2 | TGTGCCAGCAGTCCAGGGGGTGACTACAATCAGCCCCAGCATTTT | CASSPGGDYNQPQHF
TRBJ1-2 | . | . | TRBV6-6 | TGTGCCAGCAGTATGATTCCCACCAACTATGGCTACACCTTC | CASSMIPTNYGYTF
TRBJ2-1 | TRBD2 | . | TRBV7-9 | TGTGCCAGCAGCTTACCCCAAAGCGGGGGGGCCTACAATGAGCAGTTCTTC | CASSLPQSGGAYNEQFF
TRBJ2-3 | TRBD2 | . | TRBV7-2 | TGTGCCAGCAGCCGCTCTCTAGCGGGGGCATCAGATACGCAGTATTTT | CASSRSLAGASDTQYF
TRBJ1-2 | . | many | TRBV14 | TGTGCCAGCAGCCAAGATAGGACGGGCAGGGAGTCAGGCGGCTACACCTTC | CASSQDRTGRESGGYTF
TRBJ2-1 | TRBD2 | . | TRBV5-6 | TGTGCCAGCACTGGGGAGGGGCCCTCCTACAATGAGCAGTTCTTC | CASTGEGPSYNEQFF
TRBJ1-6 | . | few | TRBV21-1 | TGTGCCAGCTCCCTCACGGGGGTCCCTGATTCACCCCTCCACTTT | CASSLTGVPDSPLHF
TRBJ1-5 | TRBD1 | . | TRBV28 | TGTGCCGGACGATCGACAGGGGATAATCAGCCCCAGCATTTT | CAGRSTGDNQPQHF
TRBJ2-2 | TRBD1 | . | TRBV2 | TGTGCCAGCAGTGTTAGGGGACAGGGTGTCACCGGGGAGCTGTTTTTT | CASSVRGQGVTGELFF
TRBJ2-3 | . | . | TRBV7-8 | TGTGCCAGCAGCTTAGCGCTGGCAGGGGGGGGAGATACGCAGTATTTT | CASSLALAGGGDTQYF
TRBJ1-4 | TRBD1 | . | TRBV9 | TGTGCCAGCAGCCCCCGAGGGGGACAGTATGAAAAACTGTTTTTT | CASSPRGGQYEKLFF
TRBJ2-1 | . | . | TRBV7-2 | TGTGCCAGCAGGCCCGGGACATCTCCTTACAATGAGCAGTTCTTC | CASRPGTSPYNEQFF
TRBJ1-2 | TRBD1 | . | TRBV11-1 | TGTGCCAGCGAACAAACAGGGGGATCTGGTGGCTACACCTTC | CASEQTGGSGGYTF
TRBJ2-5 | TRBD1 | . | TRBV7-9 | TGTGCCAGCAGCAGAACCGGGACAGGCACCGGAGAGACCCAGTACTTC | CASSRTGTGTGETQYF
TRBJ2-3 | . | . | TRBV5-4 | TGTGCCAGCAGCCCCGAGTGGGGAGAAGCAGATACGCAGTATTTT | CASSPEWGEADTQYF
TRBJ1-4 | TRBD1 | . | TRBV9 | TGTGCCAGCAGCGCTAATACAGGGGGGTATGAAAAACTGTTTTTT | CASSANTGGYEKLFF
TRBJ1-4 | . | . | TRBV27 | TGTGCCAGCAGTCCCAAAGGCGGCGGTATTGCAACTAATGAAAAACTGTTTTTT | CASSPKGGGIATNEKLFF
TRBJ2-6 | TRBD1 | . | TRBV27 | TGTGCCAGCAGTTCTATGCCAGGGGGTCCTGGGGCCAACGTCCTGACTTTC | CASSSMPGGPGANVLTF
TRBJ1-1 | . | once | TRBV6-1 | TGTGCCTGCCGCAGCGAAGGGGCCTCAAACACTGAAGCTTTCTTT | CACRSEGASNTEAFF
TRBJ2-3 | . | . | TRBV7-9 | TGTGCCAGCAGCTCCGACTTGGACTTCACAGATACGCAGTATTTT | CASSSDLDFTDTQYF
TRBJ1-4 | . | . | TRBV4-3 | TGCGCCAGCAGCTACCGCGGAGCTAATGAAAAACTGTTTTTT | CASSYRGANEKLFF
TRBJ1-2 | TRBD1 | few | TRBV7-9 | TGTGCCAGCAGCCCCTACCTCGACAGGGCCGACTATGGCTACACCTTC | CASSPYLDRADYGYTF
TRBJ1-5 | . | . | TRBV5-6 | TGTGCCAGCAGCTATTTCGGGGACGGGGATCAGCCCCAGCATTTT | CASSYFGDGDQPQHF
TRBJ2-3 | TRBD2 | . | TRBV4-2 | TGTGCCAGCAGCCAAGGGACTAGCGGGGGGGATACGCAGTATTTT | CASSQGTSGGDTQYF
TRBJ1-1 | . | . | TRBV10-1 | TGCGCCACCATTGAACGGAAGAACACTGAAGCTTTCTTT | CATIERKNTEAFF
TRBJ2-2 | . | . | TRBV2 | TGTGCCAGCAGCCGACAAGCAGTGAGCGGGGAGCTGTTTTTT | CASSRQAVSGELFF
TRBJ1-6 | . | . | TRBV2 | TGTGCCAGCACTCCAAACTCTGGCTTTAATAATTCACCCCTCCACTTT | CASTPNSGFNNSPLHF
TRBJ1-5 | . | . | TRBV28 | TGTGCCAGCAGTTACGGGGGAGGAGGCAATCAGCCCCAGCATTTT | CASSYGGGGNQPQHF
TRBJ2-5 | . | few | TRBV14 | TGTGCCAGCAGCCAAGAGACCCAGTACTTC | CASSQETQYF
TRBJ1-5 | . | many | TRBV6-6 | TGTGCCAGCAGTGTGACACGCAATCAGCCCCAGCATTTT | CASSVTRNQPQHF
TRBJ2-3 | . | . | TRBV6-5 | TGTGCCAGCAGTCGGCAGGGACCCGATACGCAGTATTTT | CASSRQGPDTQYF
TRBJ1-6 | TRBD1 | . | TRBV7-8 | TGTGCCAGCAGCACCCGAACAGGGGAGAGATCACCCCTCCACTTT | CASSTRTGERSPLHF
TRBJ2-1 | . | . | TRBV11-3 | TGTGCCAGCAGCTTAGGGACTGCCAGCAATGAGCAGTTCTTC | CASSLGTASNEQFF
TRBJ1-2 | TRBD1 | . | TRBV2 | TGTGCCAGCAAAGTGGTAGACAGGGTCTATGGCTACACCTTC | CASKVVDRVYGYTF
TRBJ2-5 | . | . | TRBV5-1 | TGCGCCAGCAGCTTGGTGGGGCAGGTTGAAGAGACCCAGTACTTC | CASSLVGQVEETQYF
TRBJ2-1 | TRBD2 | . | TRBV5-1 | TGCGCCAGCAGACCACTAGCGGGGGGACAGAGCTCCTACAATGAGCAGTTCTTC | CASRPLAGGQSSYNEQFF
TRBJ2-3 | . | . | TRBV10-1 | TGCGCCAGCAGTGAAACCGTGCCCACAGATACGCAGTATTTT | CASSETVPTDTQYF
TRBJ1-2 | . | . | TRBV7-9 | TGTGCCAGCAGCCCGGGGGCACTGTATGGCTACACCTTC | CASSPGALYGYTF
TRBJ2-1 | TRBD1 | . | TRBV28 | TGTGCCAGCAGGGGGTCTCGGACAGGAGGCAATGAGCAGTTCTTC | CASRGSRTGGNEQFF
TRBJ2-1 | TRBD1 | . | TRBV29-1 | TGCAGCGTTGGGGGGCAGGGGGCTGGGAATGAGCAGTTCTTC | CSVGGQGAGNEQFF
TRBJ1-5 | . | . | TRBV6-5 | TGTGCCAGCAGTTACTCGATGGGAGGGGATCAGCCCCAGCATTTT | CASSYSMGGDQPQHF
TRBJ2-4 | . | . | TRBV30 | TGTGCCTGGAGTGAGGGCGGAAACATTCAGTACTTC | CAWSEGGNIQYF